This section outlines one T cell receptor beta chain sequence together with its context. The sample holds many counts of this clonotype. The clone's antigen remains unknown. Within one base of it there is no much larger clone, and no base qualities were kept. A case-control design nested within a healthcare worker cohort in London, UK, was used, with weekly nasopharyngeal swab PCR tests and blood sampling performed. Healthcare workers were recruited between 23 and 31 March 2020, during the week of the UK lockdown, and were followed weekly for up to roughly 15 weeks. The entry originates in a study of early T cells in non-severe SARS-CoV-2 infection (dated by TCRdb to 2020 to 2022). With regard to the full study: Because TCR sequencing relied on bulk RNA taken from unsorted whole blood, pairing of alpha and beta chains was not possible.

Trimmed from V: 6 bases; trimmed from J: 0 bases; junction bases lacking a gene match: 8. The cysteine opens and the phenylalanine closes a CDR3 of 15 amino acids. Of all the DNA, just the CDR3 is kept, 45 bases in frame from base 1. Looking up the germline V gene yields CDR1 MDHEN and CDR2 SYDVKM. Receptor amplification or capture employed 5' RACE. TCRdb names NextSeq 500 as the instrument used. The TCR library protocol attached unique molecular identifiers to individual cDNA molecules to correct for sequencing error and PCR bias. Both TCR alpha and beta chains were sequenced, and tight co-correlation was observed between alpha and beta sequence abundances in each sample. On the authors' methods: Decombinator V4 was used to annotate the V gene, J gene and CDR3 of the TCR sequences. TCRs were defined as expanded if a significant change between any two time points was detected under a Poisson model with p below 0.0001. TCR abundances were normalised to the total number of TCRs sequenced per sample and were expressed as counts per million. MAIT TCRs were defined by TRAV1-2 paired with TRAJ12, TRAJ20 or TRAJ33, and iNKT TCRs by TRAV10 paired with TRAJ18. VDJdb, accessed on 1 November 2021, was searched for TCRs annotated for CMV, EBV and SARS-CoV-2, and TCRs annotated for more than one antigen were excluded. In-frame beta chains were kept once TCRdb had trimmed the public reads at Q25 with fastp and called clones with MiXCR. A single entry per CDR3 protein holds the most common genes and DNA from its merged rows. TCRdb, not the original authors, processed these V and J calls. The sample table lists roughly 50,000 distinct CDR3 sequences, 7% to 9% of them with a count of one. Of the sample, 4.5% to 7% falls within the top ten clones.

On the study overall, not on this receptor specifically: VDJdb matching was skewed toward anti-spike CD8 responses, so virus-specific expansions were likely underestimated and private and CD4 specificities were missed.

This TCR derives from an adult who was a healthcare worker with PCR-confirmed SARS-CoV-2 infection or an uninfected control (not recorded which). The source material was whole blood. This receptor chain uses TRBV28 and TRBJ2-7, and 7 junction bases match TRBD1. The DNA reads TGTGCCAGCAGAAACGAGACAGGGTTCTCCTACGAGCAGTACTTC. Translated, this gives CASRNETGFSYEQYF.